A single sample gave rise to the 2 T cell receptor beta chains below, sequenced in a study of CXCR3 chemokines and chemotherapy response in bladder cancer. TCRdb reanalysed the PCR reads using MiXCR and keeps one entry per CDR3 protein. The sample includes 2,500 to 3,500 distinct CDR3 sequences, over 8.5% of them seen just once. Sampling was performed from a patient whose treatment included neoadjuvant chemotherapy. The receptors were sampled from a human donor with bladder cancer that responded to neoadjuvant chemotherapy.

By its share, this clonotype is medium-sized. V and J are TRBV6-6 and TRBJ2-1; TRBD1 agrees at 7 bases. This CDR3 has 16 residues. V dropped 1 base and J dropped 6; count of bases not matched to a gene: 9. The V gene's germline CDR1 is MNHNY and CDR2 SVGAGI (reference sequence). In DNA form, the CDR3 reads TGTGCCAGCAGTTACTACCGACAGGGAGAACGCAATGAGCAGTTCTTC. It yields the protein CASSYYRQGERNEQFF.

The CDR3: CASSFSGTTRGELFF. In DNA, the CDR3 is TGTGCCAGCAGTTTCTCCGGGACTACTCGTGGGGAGCTGTTTTTT. The J gene is TRBJ2-2, the V gene TRBV28; 7 bases match TRBD2. Unmatched junction bases numbered 9, after V lost 3 bases and J lost 8 bases. Germline V gene data show CDR1 as MDHEN and CDR2 as SYDVKM. The CDR3 is 15 amino acids.